There are many counts of the clone carrying this T cell receptor beta chain. As yet, its antigen is unknown. Breast cancer patients provided tissue from their axillary draining lymph nodes. These data come from a study of breast tumors, draining lymph nodes, adjacent tissues. Via MiXCR, TCRdb re-called the multiplex PCR reads, giving one row per CDR3 protein. The table shows some 130,000 distinct CDR3 sequences, with 20% occurring only once. General study points: Tumors had less TCR diversity than lymph nodes, more than nontumor tissue. The lymph node origin of tumor T cells was framed as consistent with a hypothesis, not demonstrated.

Material for sequencing was axillary lymph node tissue. This receptor was taken from a female donor with breast cancer. Some clones in this sample may be carry-over from other donors' samples.

The CDR3 reads CASSLGESSGNTIYF. In nucleotides, the CDR3 is TGCGCCAGCAGCCTGGGGGAAAGCTCTGGAAACACCATATATTTT. This chain uses TRBV5-1 with TRBJ1-3; D possibly corresponds to TRBD1 (5 bases). The germline CDR1 and CDR2 sequences are SGHRS and YFSETQ. The V and J ends lost 4 bases and 0 bases respectively, with 11 bases between them. The length of the CDR3 is 15 residues.